This T cell receptor (beta chain) was sequenced for a study of T cell responses to AZD1222 COVID-19 vaccine. The wider study: Second doses that came at about 4 or about 12 weeks were put together. The study, taken as a whole, reports: Donors in the cohort were predominantly white British and more often female, and clonal diversity was possibly underestimated.

The V end lost 1 base, the J end lost 8 bases, and 16 bases lay between the germline ends. The CDR3 extends over 15 amino acids. With respect to this clone: Its antigen is as yet unknown.

Profiling relied on immunoSEQ multiplex PCR, and the TCRdb table lists in-frame clones only, not all of them. The data hold some 150,000 clones, with 93% observed a single time. This specimen was peripheral blood, taken on day 0 of AZD1222 vaccination. The origin of this receptor is an adult in good health. The V call is TRBV23-1, the J call TRBJ2-3, with D possibly matching TRBD1 (5 bases). TRBV23-1 is given ORF status, its function remaining uncertain. CDR3 in amino acids: CASSQLNHRTRTQYF. CDR3 sequence (DNA): TGCGCCAGCAGTCAATTAAATCACAGGACCCGTACGCAGTATTTT.